This T cell receptor (beta chain) derives from a study of blood T cell repertoires in COVID-19. The overall study: Samples came from the United States, Italy and Spain, spanning acute and convalescent COVID-19. Sources were T cells, B-cell-depleted T cells, or PBMCs; the material itself was cDNA or gDNA.

V shed 3 bases and J shed 2 bases, with 18 bases lying between them. From germline, CDR1 is SGHVS and CDR2 FQNEAQ. The CDR3 runs to 17 residues. In the original analysis: Reference gene primer amplification yielded estimated nucleated cell counts. Produced via immunoSEQ multiplex PCR; TCRdb's table is partial and in-frame only. From that table come the V and J calls and clone size; the DNA was used to work out D and trimming. The sample contains around 250,000 clones, 80% to 90% of which appear only once. The origin of this receptor is a man aged 35-49 years with active or convalescent COVID-19. The rearrangement joins TRBV7-8 to TRBJ2-3, with a weak D call TRBD1 (6 bases). The sequenced sample consisted of peripheral blood. The DNA of the CDR3 is TGTGCCAGCAGCTTCGCCTTGGGGGCGGTCTTCACAGATACGCAGTATTTT. Protein product: CASSFALGAVFTDTQYF. Full variable domain (rest looked up from reference TRBV7-8 and TRBJ2-3): GAGVSQSPRYKVAKRGQDVALRCDPISGHVSLFWYQQALGQGPEFLTYFQNEAQLDKSGLPSDRFFAERPEGSVSTLKIQRTQQEDSAVYLCASSFALGAVFTDTQYFGPGTRLTVL.